A single sample gave rise to the 27 T cell receptor beta chains below, sequenced in a study of T cells in Graves' hyperthyroidism and ophthalmopathy. Amplification of TCR beta CDR3 regions used RNA as the template. The HTBI primer set was used in a first-round RT-PCR of the TCR CDR3. TCRdb re-called the multiplex PCR reads with MiXCR, one entry per CDR3 protein. The sample consists of 600,000 to 650,000 distinct CDR3 sequences, around 21% of them appearing once. The material sequenced was blood. These receptors were taken from a man aged 25 to 40 with Graves' ophthalmopathy.

This clonotype occurred many times. This chain connects TRBV28 to TRBJ2-7; either TRBD1 or TRBD2 may fit D (6 bases each). The CDR3 contains 13 residues. Germline V gene lookup returns CDR1 MDHEN and CDR2 SYDVKM. V was trimmed by 8 bases and J by 6 bases, leaving 17 bases between them. CDR3 amino acids: CASSEGDWPEQYF. The CDR3 nucleotides are TGTGCCAGCTCGGAGGGGGATTGGCCCGAGCAGTACTTC.

This clonotype was seen a handful of times. The chain employs TRBV19 and TRBJ2-3; 13 bases fit TRBD2. Germline CDR1 and CDR2: LNHDA and SQIVND (reference sequence). J gave up 2 bases and V 4 bases, and 12 bases lay outside the gene matches. The CDR3 consists of 19 residues. The CDR3 region is CASSNRGGLAGVSTDTQYF. As DNA, the CDR3 is TGTGCCAGTAGTAACCGGGGCGGACTAGCGGGAGTTTCCACAGATACGCAGTATTTT. The whole variable domain, remainder taken from reference TRBV19 and TRBJ2-3, is DGGITQSPKYLFRKEGQNVTLSCEQNLNHDAMYWYRQDPGQGLRLIYYSQIVNDFQKGDIAEGYSVSREKKESFPLTVTSAQKNPTAFYLCASSNRGGLAGVSTDTQYFGPGTRLTVL.

This clonotype was observed many times. The gene calls are TRBV12-3 or TRBV12-4 and TRBJ2-5, with a tentative D call TRBD1 (6 bases). This CDR3 is 16 amino acids long. Trimming removed 3 bases from V and 4 bases from J, with 18 bases in between. The CDR3 DNA reads as TGTGCCAGCAGTTTTGCGACAGGCCAAAAGTCAGAGACCCAGTACTTC. Encoded protein: CASSFATGQKSETQYF.

The chain carries TRBV7-6 and TRBJ1-1; tentatively, D is TRBD1 (5 bases). CDR3 length: 15 amino acids. CDR1 SGHVS and CDR2 FNYEAQ come from the germline V gene. V was clipped by 6 bases and J by 1 base, with 15 bases between them. The CDR3 sequence: CASSFRGLTNTEAFF. Written as DNA, the CDR3 is TGTGCCAGCAGTTTCCGGGGCCTAACGAACACTGAAGCTTTCTTT.

In its sample, this clonotype was seen a few times. The chain carries TRBV4-1 and TRBJ2-7; 8 bases align to TRBD1. The CDR3 consists of 16 residues. Germline lookup yields CDR1 MGHRA and CDR2 YSYEKL. J gave up 0 bases and V 0 bases, and 4 bases lay outside the gene matches. CDR3 coding DNA: TGCGCCAGCAGCCAAGAGACAGGGGTGAGCTCCTACGAGCAGTACTTC. It yields the protein CASSQETGVSSYEQYF.

J is TRBJ2-2 and V is TRBV7-8, with TRBD2 identical over 7 bases. The V and J ends lost 1 base and 7 bases, in that order; junction bases with no gene match: 6. The CDR3 is 15 amino acids. The germline V gene encodes CDR1 SGHVS and CDR2 FQNEAQ. CDR3 protein: CASSLVRGMNGELFF. As DNA, the CDR3 is TGTGCCAGCAGCTTAGTGCGGGGGATGAACGGGGAGCTGTTTTTT. Using reference TRBV7-8 and TRBJ2-2 for the parts outside the CDR3, the full variable domain is GAGVSQSPRYKVAKRGQDVALRCDPISGHVSLFWYQQALGQGPEFLTYFQNEAQLDKSGLPSDRFFAERPEGSVSTLKIQRTQQEDSAVYLCASSLVRGMNGELFFGEGSRLTVL.

The rearrangement links TRBV10-1 to TRBJ2-2; 11 bases map to TRBD2. V gave up 3 bases and J gave up 6 bases; unmatched junction bases: 3. The CDR3 covers 15 residues. Germline V gene data show CDR1 as WNHNN and CDR2 as SYGVQD (reference sequence). Here the CDR3 DNA reads TGCGCCAGCAGTGAACTAGCGGGGGCTTCCGGGGAGCTGTTTTTT. Protein: CASSELAGASGELFF.

The chain employs TRBV27 and TRBJ1-1; 7 nucleotides match TRBD1. V trimming: 6 bases; J trimming: 5 bases; junction bases outside the gene matches: 9. The CDR3 is made up of 14 amino acids. Per germline, CDR1 MNHEY and CDR2 SMNVEV (reference sequence). As DNA, the CDR3 is TGTGCCAGCAGGCGGACAGGATGGAATACTGAAGCTTTCTTT. This translates into CASRRTGWNTEAFF.

This clonotype was observed a handful of times. The chain joins TRBV20-1 to TRBJ1-3, with 7 bases lining up with TRBD1. The CDR3 sequence is 15 residues long. V shed 3 bases and J 0 bases; nucleotides not matched to a gene: 5. From germline, CDR1 is DFQATT and CDR2 SNEGSKA (reference sequence). The CDR3 coding sequence is TGCAGTGCTAGTGGGACAGTGAGCTCTGGAAACACCATATATTTT. It specifies CSASGTVSSGNTIYF.

The chain carries TRBV12-3 or TRBV12-4 and TRBJ1-5; 7 bases map to TRBD1. The V gene end was trimmed by 4 bases and the J gene end by 3 bases; junction bases not matched to a gene: 3. The CDR3 extends over 14 amino acids. The CDR3, as DNA: TGTGCCAGCAGTTGGACAGGCCACAATCAGCCCCAGCATTTT. This gives the protein CASSWTGHNQPQHF.

This clonotype was counted many times. The gene calls are TRBV30 and TRBJ2-1; D is possibly TRBD2 (6 bases). The CDR3 loop spans 13 amino acids. V lost 1 base and J 3 bases, leaving 7 bases between the germline ends. Germline V gene lookup returns CDR1 GTSNPN and CDR2 SVGIG (reference sequence). As DNA, the CDR3 is TGTGCCTGGAGTGGTAGCGGCTACAATGAGCAGTTCTTC. It translates to CAWSGSGYNEQFF.

The V gene is TRBV20-1, the J gene TRBJ1-2; D is uncertain. Germline-derived CDR1 and CDR2 are DFQATT and SNEGSKA (reference sequence). This CDR3 is built from 15 residues. V was cut by 0 bases and J by 1 base, with 12 bases left in between. The CDR3 nucleotides are TGCAGTGCTAGAGATAGCCAGGTGGATAACTATGGCTACACCTTC. The encoded protein is CSARDSQVDNYGYTF.

This clonotype was observed at least ten times. The chain has TRBV11-2 and TRBJ2-7; TRBD1 or TRBD2 may be the D gene (5 bases each). Germline CDR1 reads SGHAT; CDR2 reads FQNNGV. The CDR3 is 15 amino acids. V lost 8 bases, J lost 1 base, and 18 bases lay in between. The DNA of the CDR3 is TGTGCCAGCCGCAAGAGCCCGGGACCTTCCTACGAGCAGTACTTC. It yields the protein CASRKSPGPSYEQYF.

This clonotype was seen many times. The chain couples TRBV10-3 to TRBJ2-7; a possible D gene is TRBD2 (5 bases). Germline-derived CDR1 and CDR2 are ENHRY and SYGVKD. The germline V and J ends were trimmed by 6 bases and 6 bases, with 9 bases remaining between them. This CDR3 comprises 11 residues. CDR3 residues: CAIREAGEQYF. The CDR3 region has the DNA TGTGCCATCAGAGAGGCGGGCGAGCAGTACTTC.

This clonotype came up a few times. The chain employs TRBV5-1 and TRBJ2-2, with 9 bases that match TRBD1. The ends lost 3 bases at V and 3 bases at J; junction bases unmatched: 3. The length of the CDR3 is 15 residues. Looked up from germline, CDR1 is SGHRS and CDR2 is YFSETQ. The CDR3 DNA follows: TGCGCCAGCAGCTCTCGGACAGGGGACACCGGGGAGCTGTTTTTT. This codes for CASSSRTGDTGELFF.

On this clonotype itself: Mismatch with germline at one junction end may stem from a read error. The V and J genes are TRBV24-1 and TRBJ2-5; D uncertain. The CDR3 is 13 residues long. Germline loops: CDR1 KGHDR, CDR2 SFDVKD. The CDR3 DNA sequence: TGTGCCACCAGTGGATACTTTGAAGAGGCCCAGTACTTC. Translation gives CATSGYFEEAQYF.

There are many counts of this clonotype. This chain connects TRBV11-2 to TRBJ2-1; TRBD2 might be the D (5 bases). Trimming took off 6 bases at V and 1 base at J, with 13 bases between the two ends. Germline V gives CDR1 SGHAT, CDR2 FQNNGV. The CDR3 sequence is 15 residues long. The CDR3 region is CASRLEGFSYNEQFF. The CDR3 DNA follows: TGTGCCAGCAGACTCGAGGGTTTTTCCTACAATGAGCAGTTCTTC.

The rearrangement links TRBV30 to TRBJ1-1, with D possibly being TRBD1 (5 bases). The CDR3 is made up of 15 amino acids. Looked up from germline, CDR1 is GTSNPN and CDR2 is SVGIG (reference sequence). Trimming removed 3 bases from V and 1 base from J, with 15 bases in between. This chain's CDR3 is CAWSPAEGRNTEAFF. The DNA of the CDR3 is TGTGCCTGGAGCCCGGCCGAGGGGAGGAACACTGAAGCTTTCTTT.

This clonotype was seen at least ten times. The V and J genes are TRBV20-1 and TRBJ2-7, with 8 positions matching TRBD2. The V segment lost 6 bases and the J segment 4 bases; nucleotides outside the gene matches: 8. The CDR3 spans 13 residues. Germline CDR1 is DFQATT and CDR2 is SNEGSKA (reference sequence). Written as DNA, the CDR3 is TGCAGTGCCCGGGGTCCTAGCGGGTACGAGCAGTACTTC. Protein: CSARGPSGYEQYF.

Ten or more counts support this clonotype. The chain links TRBV6-1 to TRBJ2-7, with TRBD2 as a possible D gene (6 bases). This CDR3 is 15 amino acids long. Deletions cut 8 bases from V and 2 bases from J, with 19 bases between. Germline loops: CDR1 MNHNS, CDR2 SASEGT. This chain's CDR3 is CASYAQDSGTYEQYF. The CDR3 DNA is TGTGCCAGCTATGCCCAAGATAGCGGTACCTACGAGCAGTACTTC.

This clonotype was recorded many times. The rearrangement links TRBV20-1 to TRBJ2-7; no clear D gene. CDR1 is DFQATT and CDR2 is SNEGSKA in the germline V gene (reference sequence). The CDR3 sequence is 12 residues long. The V end lost 6 bases, the J end lost 2 bases, and 11 bases lay between the germline ends. For the CDR3, the DNA is TGCAGTGCCGCGGAGCAGACCTACGAGCAGTACTTC. The encoded protein is CSAAEQTYEQYF.

This clonotype was seen more than once but under ten times. The chain recombines TRBV19 with TRBJ1-1; the match to TRBD1 covers 9 bases. V dropped 4 bases and J dropped 5; count of bases not matched to a gene: 11. Looked up from germline, CDR1 is LNHDA and CDR2 is SQIVND (reference sequence). The length of the CDR3 is 16 residues. The CDR3 loop is CASSKGPETGGTEAFF. The CDR3 nucleotides are TGTGCCAGTAGTAAAGGCCCCGAGACAGGGGGTACTGAAGCTTTCTTT.

This clonotype was found many times. This chain joins TRBV28 and TRBJ1-2, with D tentatively TRBD1 (5 bases). The CDR3 spans 13 residues. From germline, CDR1 is MDHEN and CDR2 SYDVKM. V was cut by 5 bases and J by 6 bases, with 13 bases left in between. The CDR3 DNA sequence: TGTGCCAGCAGTCCGCGGGGCTGGGATGGCTACACCTTC. It encodes CASSPRGWDGYTF.

This chain joins TRBV27 and TRBJ2-2; D is perhaps TRBD1 (6 bases). The CDR3 contains 15 residues. With 6 bases removed from V and 6 bases from J, the gap between germline ends came to 17 bases. Germline CDR1 reads MNHEY; CDR2 reads SMNVEV (reference sequence). The CDR3 region has the DNA TGTGCCAGCAGCTCCGGGACATACACCCCCGGGGAGCTGTTTTTT. Its protein product is CASSSGTYTPGELFF.

This clonotype turned up a few times. The genes are TRBV20-1 and TRBJ1-2, with 7 bases identical to TRBD1. Germline V CDR1 and CDR2: DFQATT, SNEGSKA (reference sequence). With V trimmed by 6 bases and J by 2 bases, 9 bases remained unmatched. The CDR3 extends over 14 amino acids. CDR3 region: CSATYGTANYGYTF. The CDR3 DNA is TGCAGTGCAACATACGGGACAGCGAACTATGGCTACACCTTC.

This clonotype was seen a few times. The chain has TRBV4-1 and TRBJ1-1; D is ambiguous. Germline lookup yields CDR1 MGHRA and CDR2 YSYEKL. With 4 bases removed from V and 3 bases from J, the gap between germline ends came to 9 bases. The CDR3 loop spans 13 amino acids. The CDR3 spells CASSPWKDTEAFF. Written as DNA, the CDR3 is TGCGCCAGCAGCCCCTGGAAGGACACTGAAGCTTTCTTT.

This clonotype was seen only a few times. This chain joins TRBV20-1 and TRBJ2-7; D possibly corresponds to TRBD1 (5 bases). This CDR3 has 14 residues. The V end was cut by 4 bases, the J end by 3 bases, with 16 bases between. Germline V gene data show CDR1 as DFQATT and CDR2 as SNEGSKA (reference sequence). DNA of the CDR3: TGCAGTGCTACAGACAGAGCTTTTGGCTACGAGCAGTACTTC. Its protein is CSATDRAFGYEQYF.